This T cell receptor beta chain was documented in a study of blood T cells in healthy people across ages. This clonotype was seen a few times. Together with a sample-barcoded 5' primer, a J-beta primer mix was included in a second PCR lasting 7 to 11 cycles. TCRdb ran MiXCR on the 5' RACE reads and lists one entry per CDR3 protein. This table has roughly 1,000,000 distinct CDR3 sequences, approximately 25% appearing once. These records were also assigned to another study, of T cells of mothers and their children.

The sequence was obtained from a girl aged 2-10 years in good health. Sequencing input: blood.

The CDR3 reads CASSLVSRGETQYF. The CDR3 DNA follows: TGTGCCAGCAGCTTGGTGTCCAGGGGAGAGACCCAGTACTTC. The genes are TRBV5-6 and TRBJ2-5; a possible D gene is TRBD1 (6 bases). The CDR3 consists of 14 residues. V lost 0 bases, J lost 4 bases, and 10 bases lay in between. The germline V gene has CDR1 SGHDT and CDR2 YYEEEE.